Listed here is a single T cell receptor beta chain. In the study's own analysis: For nucleated cells, counts were estimated from reference gene primer amplification. TCRdb's table, derived via immunoSEQ multiplex PCR, lists solely in-frame clones and lacks some. The V and J calls and clone size were taken over from that table, and D and trimming were inferred from the DNA. The repertoire includes about 300,000 clones, 85% of them detected once, and 2% to 3% sits in the top ten. Everyone who took part was roughly 18 to 95 years old, and they came from about two dozen US areas. Recovery meant two consecutive negative NP/OP PCR tests, professional clearance, or resolved symptoms. The data derive from a study of blood T cell repertoires in COVID-19. Overall study context: Nucleic acid was either cDNA or gDNA, and it came from T cells, B-cell-depleted T cells, or PBMCs.

The CDR3 length is 14 residues. Trimming left V 4 bases short and J 5 bases short, with 14 bases between. Germline V gives CDR1 LNHDA, CDR2 SQIVND (reference sequence). This TCR was sampled from a woman aged 50 to 65 who had recovered from COVID-19. V gene TRBV19 combines with J gene TRBJ2-5, with D possibly matching TRBD2 (7 bases). The sample consisted of PBMCs or T cells enriched from blood (not recorded which). The CDR3 here is CASSTTGTTETQYF. The DNA for the CDR3 is TGTGCCAGTAGTACAACAGGGACTACGGAGACCCAGTACTTC.